This paragraph covers one T cell receptor (beta chain) sequence. The CDR3 length is 15 residues. CDR1 and CDR2 from the germline V gene are SGHTS and YDEGEE. The junction had 5 bases not matched to a gene; V was cut back by 4 bases and J by 0 bases. Only in-frame clones appear in the TCRdb table, and some are missing; sequencing was by immunoSEQ multiplex PCR. This table holds fewer than 1 million clones, 96% found once. The naive CD8 subset, CD45RO-negative cells positively selected for CCR7, excluded terminally differentiated effector memory CD45RA+ cells. The data are from a study of shared clonotypes between healthy human individuals.

The J gene is TRBJ1-1, the V gene TRBV5-8, with 8 bases identical to TRBD1. The sequence derives from a man aged 25 to 40 in good health. What was sequenced was naive CD8+ T cells sorted from blood. CDR3 region: CASSIRTGLNTEAFF. The CDR3 bases are TGTGCCAGCAGCATCCGGACAGGGCTGAACACTGAAGCTTTCTTT.